Following are 9 T cell receptor beta chains from one sample sequenced in a study of T cell responses to AZD1222 COVID-19 vaccine. TCRdb's copy holds only in-frame clones and misses some; the assay was immunoSEQ multiplex PCR. The profile covers approximately 80,000 clones, with around 91% appearing a single time and roughly 31% taken by the ten largest. The source material was peripheral blood, sampled on day 0 of AZD1222 vaccination. The receptor set was obtained from an adult in good health.

V usage is TRBV12-5 and J usage is TRBJ2-3; 9 bases map to TRBD1. The germline CDR1 and CDR2 sequences are LGHNT and FRNRAP. The CDR3 has 16 residues. J was trimmed by 1 base and V by 1 base; bases with no gene match: 3. The CDR3: CASGLDGDRGTDTQYF. CDR3 in DNA: TGTGCTAGTGGTTTGGACGGGGACAGGGGCACAGATACGCAGTATTTT.

The chain has TRBV3-1 (or the pseudogene TRBV3-2) and TRBJ2-2; D perhaps matches TRBD1 (6 bases). V lost 1 base and J lost 4, with 7 bases in between. This CDR3 region has 14 residues. Per the germline V gene, CDR1 is LGHDT and CDR2 is YNNKEL (reference sequence). The CDR3 region has the DNA TGTGCCAGCAGCCAAGTAGGGGGCACCGGGGAGCTGTTTTTT. Translated: CASSQVGGTGELFF.

V and J are TRBV24-1 and TRBJ2-1, with D possibly being TRBD2 (6 bases). Between the trimmed V and J ends, which lost 4 bases and 0 bases, there was a span of 15 bases. The germline V gene has CDR1 KGHDR and CDR2 SFDVKD. The CDR3 runs to 17 residues. The CDR3 is CATSDQERASSYNEQFF. For the CDR3, the DNA is TGTGCCACCAGTGACCAAGAGCGGGCTAGCTCCTACAATGAGCAGTTCTTC.

This clone was observed once. This chain uses TRBV27 with TRBJ1-2; tentative D call: TRBD1 (5 bases). CDR1 is MNHEY and CDR2 is SMNVEV in the germline V gene (reference sequence). This CDR3 spans 13 amino acids. With 2 bases removed from V and 8 bases from J, the gap between germline ends came to 12 bases. CDR3: CASSLKGTEGYTF. DNA of the CDR3: TGTGCCAGCAGTTTAAAGGGGACGGAAGGCTACACCTTC.

The J gene is TRBJ2-5, the V gene TRBV24-1; 11 bases are a match to TRBD1. The CDR3 totals 17 residues. Trimming removed 4 bases from V and 5 bases from J; junction bases left unmatched: 11. Germline V gives CDR1 KGHDR, CDR2 SFDVKD. CDR3 DNA sequence: TGTGCCACCAGTGACCGCCGGACAGGGGGCGCGAGGGAGACCCAGTACTTC. It yields the protein CATSDRRTGGARETQYF.

V is TRBV13 and J is TRBJ2-7, with a possible D match to TRBD2 (6 bases). Germline CDR1 is PRHDT and CDR2 is FYEKMQ (reference sequence). This CDR3 has 16 amino acids. The V gene lost 2 bases and the J gene lost 0 bases, with 14 bases spanning the gap. The CDR3 is CASSLRGGVRSYEQYF. The CDR3 DNA reads as TGTGCCAGCAGCTTAAGAGGAGGGGTCCGCTCCTACGAGCAGTACTTC.

This clone was seen a handful of times. V gene TRBV7-2 combines with J gene TRBJ1-2; 7 bases fit TRBD1. Germline-derived CDR1 and CDR2 are SGHTA and FQGNSA. CDR3 length: 13 amino acids. The J segment lost 8 bases and the V segment lost 1 base, leaving 4 bases of the junction unmatched. CDR3: CASSLEGARGYTF. CDR3 bases: TGTGCCAGCAGCTTAGAGGGGGCGCGGGGCTACACCTTC.

V usage is TRBV30 and J usage is TRBJ2-1; D not resolved. V shed 4 bases and J shed 7 bases, with 11 bases lying between them. Germline CDR1 reads GTSNPN; CDR2 reads SVGIG (reference sequence). This CDR3 comprises 12 residues. CDR3 region: CAWNRFGNEQFF. CDR3 in DNA: TGTGCCTGGAACCGGTTTGGGAATGAGCAGTTCTTC.

The chain couples TRBV15 to TRBJ1-2, with D maybe TRBD1 (6 bases). Trimming removed 0 bases from V and 2 bases from J, with 13 bases in between. CDR1 is LNHNV and CDR2 is YYDKDF in the germline V gene (reference sequence). This CDR3 spans 16 amino acids. DNA of the CDR3: TGTGCCACCAGCAGAGATCTGGCAGGGGCAAACTATGGCTACACCTTC. Translating gives CATSRDLAGANYGYTF.